Included here is one T cell receptor beta chain sequence, with context. Its antigen remains unidentified. Assay: immunoSEQ multiplex PCR; the TCRdb copy retains only in-frame clones and omits some. The repertoire holds some 530,000 clones, with approximately 82% as singletons. The data were obtained in a study of shared clonotypes between healthy human individuals. The study, taken as a whole, reports: Represented diversity (both genetic and exposure-history) was limited by the small number of donors.

CDR1 is SQVTM, CDR2 ANQGSEA, per germline. V lost 6 bases, J lost 3 bases, and 4 bases stayed unmatched. The length of the CDR3 is 12 residues. The chain joins TRBV29-1 to TRBJ1-1; 7 bases line up with TRBD1. Sequencing used PBMCs. The origin of this receptor is a woman in her 40s in good health. Some clones in this sample may be carry-over from other donors' samples. The CDR3 DNA is TGCAGCGTATCCCAGGGGGACACTGAAGCTTTCTTT. Translating it yields CSVSQGDTEAFF.